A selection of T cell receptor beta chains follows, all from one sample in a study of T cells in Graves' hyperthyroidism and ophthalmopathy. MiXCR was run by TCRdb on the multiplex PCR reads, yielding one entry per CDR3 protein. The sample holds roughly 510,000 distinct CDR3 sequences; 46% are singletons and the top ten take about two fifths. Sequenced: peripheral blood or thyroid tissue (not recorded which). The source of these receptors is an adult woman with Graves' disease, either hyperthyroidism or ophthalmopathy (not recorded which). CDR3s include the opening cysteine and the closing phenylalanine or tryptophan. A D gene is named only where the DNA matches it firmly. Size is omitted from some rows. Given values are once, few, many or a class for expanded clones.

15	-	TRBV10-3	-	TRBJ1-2	TGTGCCATCAGTGAGCAAACACTCGCTAACTATGGCTACACCTTC	CAISEQTLANYGYTF
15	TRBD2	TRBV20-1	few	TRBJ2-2	TGCAGTGCTGGGGGAGGGTTTACGAGCACCGGGGAGCTGTTTTTT	CSAGGGFTSTGELFF
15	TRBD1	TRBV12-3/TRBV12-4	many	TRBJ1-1	TGTGCCAGCAGTTTGGCCAGGGGGGGAAACACTGAAGCTTTCTTT	CASSLARGGNTEAFF
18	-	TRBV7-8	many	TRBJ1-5	TGTGCCAGCAGCTTAGGTAATAGGGTATTGGGTATCAATCAGCCCCAGCATTTT	CASSLGNRVLGINQPQHF
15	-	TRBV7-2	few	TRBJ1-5	TGTGCCAGCAGCTGGGATACAGCAGCGCGTCAGCCCCAGCATTTT	CASSWDTAARQPQHF
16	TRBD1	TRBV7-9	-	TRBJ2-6	TGTGCCAGCAGCTTCGACAGGGACTCTGGGGCCAACGTCCTGACTTTC	CASSFDRDSGANVLTF
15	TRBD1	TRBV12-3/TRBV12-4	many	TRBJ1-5	TGTGCCAGCAGCCAGGACAGGGGTTGGAATCAGCCCCAGCATTTT	CASSQDRGWNQPQHF
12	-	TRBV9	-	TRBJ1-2	TGTGCCAGCAGCGTAGGGAGCAATGGCTACACCTTC	CASSVGSNGYTF
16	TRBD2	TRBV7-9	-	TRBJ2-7	TGTGCCAGCAGCTTGCCGGGACTAGCGGGAGTCAACGAGCAGTACTTC	CASSLPGLAGVNEQYF
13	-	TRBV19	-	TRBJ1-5	TGTGCCAGTACTCCCCGGTCGGATCAGCCCCAGCATTTT	CASTPRSDQPQHF
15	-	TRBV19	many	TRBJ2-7	TGTGCCAGTAGATCCGGCCCCATCGGAGACTACGAGCAGTACTTC	CASRSGPIGDYEQYF
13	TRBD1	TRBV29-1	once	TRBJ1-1	TGCAGCTTTACCGGGACAGGACACACTGAAGCTTTCTTT	CSFTGTGHTEAFF
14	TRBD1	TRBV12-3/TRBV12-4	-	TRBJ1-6	TGTGCCAGCAGCTTACAGGGGTTTGATTCACCCCTCCACTTT	CASSLQGFDSPLHF
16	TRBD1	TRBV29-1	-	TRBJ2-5	TGCAGCGTCGTCGAAGGCAGGGGGACAGGGCGAGAGACCCAGTACTTC	CSVVEGRGTGRETQYF
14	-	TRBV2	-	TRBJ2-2	TGTGCCAGCACGAAGGACAACGGTCGCGGGGAGCTGTTTTTT	CASTKDNGRGELFF
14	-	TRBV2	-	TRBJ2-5	TGTGCCAACACGTTGGAGGATGGCGGGGAGACCCAGTACTTC	CANTLEDGGETQYF
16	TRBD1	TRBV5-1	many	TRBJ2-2	TGCGCCAGCAGCTTGGGCAGGGGGCACAACACCGGGGAGCTGTTTTTT	CASSLGRGHNTGELFF
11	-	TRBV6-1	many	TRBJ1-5	TGTGCCAGCAGTGAGAATCAGCCCCAGCATTTT	CASSENQPQHF
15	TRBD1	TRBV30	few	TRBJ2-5	TGTGCCTGGAACAGGGGGATGGGGGACCAAGAGACCCAGTACTTC	CAWNRGMGDQETQYF
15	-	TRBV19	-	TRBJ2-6	TGTGCCAGTAGTATCCTACCGACGGGGGCCAACGTCCTGACTTTC	CASSILPTGANVLTF
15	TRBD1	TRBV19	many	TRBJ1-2	TGTGCCAGTAGTCCCAGGGACAGGGGAAACTATGGCTACACCTTC	CASSPRDRGNYGYTF
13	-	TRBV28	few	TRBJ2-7	TGTGCCACCATTAGGGAATACAGCTACGAGCAGTACTTC	CATIREYSYEQYF
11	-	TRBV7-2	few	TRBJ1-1	TGTGCCAGCAGCTCGAAATATGAAGCTTTCTTT	CASSSKYEAFF
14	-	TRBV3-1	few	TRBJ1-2	TGTGCCAGCAGCCAAGATCACGGGGGGAATGGCTACACCTTC	CASSQDHGGNGYTF
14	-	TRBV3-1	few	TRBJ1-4	TGTGCCAGCAGCCAAGTGGGAGGGCTGGAAAAACTGTTTTTT	CASSQVGGLEKLFF
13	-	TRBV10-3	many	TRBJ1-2	TGTGCCATCAGTGTAGGGCAGGGTGATGGCTACACCTTC	CAISVGQGDGYTF
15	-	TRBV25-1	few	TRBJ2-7	TGTGCCAGCAGTGAAACGGGCAGGGGCTCGAACGAGCAGTACTTC	CASSETGRGSNEQYF